The 18 T cell receptor beta chains listed next were all sequenced from one sample in a study of long-term antiretroviral therapy in people with HIV. With survey level as its setting, the immunoSEQ assay was v3.0. Using immunoSEQ multiplex PCR, the repertoire was profiled, and TCRdb retains in-frame clones only, with some absent. The table lists 30,000 or so clones, nearly 95% of them singletons. The sample here was unsorted PBMCs, taken 6.5 years after starting antiretroviral therapy. The receptor source for this set is a woman aged 35 to 49 with HIV.

The gene calls are TRBV11-2 and TRBJ2-2; D might be TRBD2 (5 bases). Germline-derived CDR1 and CDR2 are SGHAT and FQNNGV. The V end lost 1 base, the J end lost 2 bases, and 8 bases lay between the germline ends. CDR3 size: 15 residues. CDR3 residues: CASSLAGINTGELFF. The DNA for the CDR3 is TGTGCCAGCAGCTTAGCGGGAATTAACACCGGGGAGCTGTTTTTT.

Written as DNA, the CDR3 is TGTGCCAGCAGGCTGGCAGGCAATCCTAACTATGGCTACACCTTC. This encodes CASRLAGNPNYGYTF. This chain uses TRBV6-5 with TRBJ1-2; D unresolved. Per germline, CDR1 MNHEY and CDR2 SVGAGI. CDR3 length: 15 amino acids. Trimming stripped 6 bases from V and 0 bases from J, with 14 bases between.

CDR3 in DNA: TGTGCCATCAGTGGGGAGGGCTCAGGTGGAAACACCATATATTTT. This translates into CAISGEGSGGNTIYF. The chain is built from TRBV10-3 and TRBJ1-3; D ambiguous. This CDR3 comprises 15 residues. V was trimmed by 4 bases and J by 3 bases, leaving 13 bases between them. The germline V gene encodes CDR1 ENHRY and CDR2 SYGVKD.

The V gene is TRBV2, the J gene TRBJ2-7; no reliable D call. The germline gives CDR1 SNHLY, CDR2 FYNNEI. The V and J ends lost 7 bases and 4 bases respectively, with 14 bases between them. The CDR3 extends over 13 amino acids. CDR3 sequence reads: CASKGRIYYEQYF. The CDR3 bases are TGTGCCAGCAAGGGAAGGATATATTACGAGCAGTACTTC. Together with reference TRBV2 and TRBJ2-7, the CDR3 gives the full variable domain: EPEVTQTPSHQVTQMGQEVILRCVPISNHLYFYWYRQILGQKVEFLVSFYNNEISEKSEIFDDQFSVERPDGSNFTLKIRSTKLEDSAMYFCASKGRIYYEQYFGPGTRLTVT.

The chain couples TRBV12-5 to TRBJ2-7; 7 nucleotides agree with TRBD2. CDR1 is LGHNT and CDR2 is FRNRAP in the germline V gene. The CDR3 totals 15 residues. The V segment lost 4 bases and the J segment 6 bases; nucleotides outside the gene matches: 12. The CDR3 DNA sequence: TGTGCTAGTGGTTCCCCGGGGGGAGGAGGCAGCGAGCAGTACTTC. Protein product: CASGSPGGGGSEQYF.

The rearrangement joins TRBV9 to TRBJ2-5, with 13 bases lining up with TRBD2. The CDR3 has 16 amino acids. The germline CDR1 and CDR2 sequences are SGDLS and YYNGEE. V lost 4 bases, J lost 9 bases, and 12 bases stayed unmatched. For the CDR3, the DNA is TGTGCCAGCAGCCCTACTAGCGGGGGGGCCTGGGGGGCCCAGTACTTC. Protein sequence: CASSPTSGGAWGAQYF.

The rearrangement links TRBV2 to TRBJ2-1; D gene uncertain. This CDR3 region has 12 residues. Deletions cut 1 base from V and 7 bases from J, with 5 bases between. CDR1 and CDR2 from the germline V gene are SNHLY and FYNNEI. CDR3 DNA sequence: TGTGCCAGCAGTGAAGACCATAATGAGCAGTTCTTC. It yields the protein CASSEDHNEQFF.

This chain uses TRBV7-2 with TRBJ2-2; maybe TRBD1 (5 bases). Germline lookup yields CDR1 SGHTA and CDR2 FQGNSA. V shed 7 bases and J shed 5 bases, with 17 bases lying between them. This CDR3 is built from 15 residues. The CDR3 protein is CASTQRQGWTGELFF. As DNA, the CDR3 is TGTGCCAGCACCCAGAGGCAGGGTTGGACCGGGGAGCTGTTTTTT.

This clone was seen once. The V call is TRBV19, the J call TRBJ2-7; D possibly uses TRBD1 or TRBD2 (5 bases each). CDR1 is LNHDA and CDR2 is SQIVND in the germline V gene (reference sequence). This CDR3 contains 15 residues. Between the trimmed V and J ends, which lost 7 bases and 3 bases, there was a span of 19 bases. The CDR3 here is CASKRGADGYYEQYF. The CDR3 coding sequence is TGTGCCAGTAAGAGGGGTGCGGACGGTTACTACGAGCAGTACTTC.

The chain links TRBV2 to TRBJ2-1; 8 positions match TRBD2. From germline, CDR1 is SNHLY and CDR2 FYNNEI. The CDR3 length is 15 residues. J lost 7 bases, V lost 2 bases, and 7 bases had no gene match. CDR3 amino acids: CASSERSGGLNEQFF. CDR3 nucleotide sequence: TGTGCCAGCAGTGAAAGGAGCGGGGGTTTGAATGAGCAGTTCTTC.

The chain carries TRBV18 and TRBJ2-1; 8 bases fit TRBD1. CDR3 length: 14 residues. CDR1 KGHSH and CDR2 LQKENI come from the germline V gene. Trimming cost V 6 bases and J 9 bases; bases outside gene matches: 10. The CDR3 reads CASSPGTGVGEQFF. The CDR3 DNA reads TGTGCCAGCTCCCCCGGGACAGGAGTTGGTGAGCAGTTCTTC.

V gene TRBV21-1 combines with J gene TRBJ1-3; the table's D call, TRBD1, was not checked against the DNA. TRBV21-1 is annotated as a pseudogene. This CDR3 has 18 amino acids. CDR3 in DNA: TGTGCCAGCAGCAAAGAGGCAGGGCCTGACTTCTCTGGAAACACCATATATTTT. Translation gives CASSKEAGPDFSGNTIYF.

The chain joins TRBV6-5 to TRBJ2-2; possibly TRBD1 or TRBD2 for D (6 bases each). Deletions cut 6 bases from V and 3 bases from J, with 11 bases between. Germline V gene data show CDR1 as MNHEY and CDR2 as SVGAGI. The CDR3 is 14 residues long. In DNA, the CDR3 is TGTGCCAGCAGGATCGGGGGCGACACCGGGGAGCTGTTTTTT. Residues: CASRIGGDTGELFF.

This clone was seen a handful of times. V and J are TRBV5-6 and TRBJ1-1; D gene ambiguous. The germline V gene has CDR1 SGHDT and CDR2 YYEEEE. Trimming removed 0 bases from V and 8 bases from J, with 5 bases in between. This CDR3 comprises 11 residues. The CDR3 nucleotides are TGTGCCAGCAGCTTGGCCAGAGAAGCTTTCTTT. Its protein product is CASSLAREAFF. Looking up the rest from reference TRBV5-6 and TRBJ1-1 gives the full variable domain: DAGVTQSPTHLIKTRGQQVTLRCSPKSGHDTVSWYQQALGQGPQFIFQYYEEEERQRGNFPDRFSGHQFPNYSSELNVNALLLGDSALYLCASSLAREAFFGQGTRLTVV.

This chain joins TRBV9 and TRBJ1-2; possible D gene TRBD1, 5 bases. Deletions cut 5 bases from V and 8 bases from J, with 16 bases between. This CDR3 spans 13 amino acids. Germline loops: CDR1 SGDLS, CDR2 YYNGEE. CDR3 DNA sequence: TGTGCCAGCAGTCCTCAGGGCGCGGGGGGCTACACCTTC. This encodes CASSPQGAGGYTF.

This rearrangement joins TRBV4-1 to TRBJ2-7; D possibly uses TRBD1 or TRBD2 (5 bases each). Trimming pared 2 bases from V and 0 bases from J, leaving 14 bases between. Germline-derived CDR1 and CDR2 are MGHRA and YSYEKL. The CDR3 is made up of 16 amino acids. The CDR3 here is CASSQQGGLDSYEQYF. The CDR3 bases are TGCGCCAGCAGCCAACAGGGCGGGTTGGACTCCTACGAGCAGTACTTC.

The chain is built from TRBV7-9 and TRBJ1-1; no definite D call. The CDR3 is 14 residues long. Per germline, CDR1 SEHNR and CDR2 FQNEAQ (reference sequence). Trimming left V 3 bases short and J 1 base short, with 9 bases between. The chain's CDR3 is CASSLDLSNTEAFF. CDR3 nucleotides: TGTGCCAGCAGCTTGGACCTTTCGAACACTGAAGCTTTCTTT. Complete variable domain (other parts from reference TRBV7-9 and TRBJ1-1): DTGVSQNPRHKITKRGQNVTFRCDPISEHNRLYWYRQTLGQGPEFLTYFQNEAQLEKSRLLSDRFSAERPKGSFSTLEIQRTEQGDSAMYLCASSLDLSNTEAFFGQGTRLTVV.

This sequence joins TRBV19 and TRBJ2-5; a possible D gene is TRBD1 (6 bases). The germline gives CDR1 LNHDA, CDR2 SQIVND (reference sequence). Deletions cut 7 bases from V and 5 bases from J, with 26 bases between. The CDR3 runs 17 residues. The CDR3 protein is CASNPLDPGHRRETQYF. CDR3 DNA sequence: TGTGCCAGTAATCCTCTGGACCCGGGACACAGGAGGGAGACCCAGTACTTC.